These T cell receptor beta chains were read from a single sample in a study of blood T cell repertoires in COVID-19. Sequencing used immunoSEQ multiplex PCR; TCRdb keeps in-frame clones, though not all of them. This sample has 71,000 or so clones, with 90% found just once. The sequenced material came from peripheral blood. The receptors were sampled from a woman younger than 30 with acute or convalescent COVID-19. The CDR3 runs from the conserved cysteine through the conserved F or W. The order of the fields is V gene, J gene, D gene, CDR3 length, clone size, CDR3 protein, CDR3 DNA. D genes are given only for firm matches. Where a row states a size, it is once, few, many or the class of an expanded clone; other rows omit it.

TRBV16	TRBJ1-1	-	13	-	CASSQSRQGEAFF	TGTGCCAGCAGCCAATCGCGGCAGGGTGAAGCTTTCTTT
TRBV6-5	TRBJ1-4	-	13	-	CASSWGGNEKLFF	TGTGCCAGCTCATGGGGGGGAAATGAAAAACTGTTTTTT
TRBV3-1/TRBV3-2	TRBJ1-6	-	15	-	CASSRQDTLNSPLHF	TGTGCCAGCAGCCGACAGGATACCCTTAATTCACCCCTCCACTTT
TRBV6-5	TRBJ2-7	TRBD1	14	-	CASSLDRGPYEQYF	TGTGCCAGCAGTCTGGACAGGGGGCCCTACGAGCAGTACTTC
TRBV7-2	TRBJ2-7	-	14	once	CASSLVLRSYEQYF	TGTGCCAGCAGCTTAGTTCTCAGGTCCTACGAGCAGTACTTC
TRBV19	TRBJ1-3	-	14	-	CASRPSGVGNTIYF	TGTGCCAGTCGTCCATCAGGGGTGGGAAACACCATATATTTT
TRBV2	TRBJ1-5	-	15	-	CASSDWKQGNQPQHF	TGTGCCAGCAGTGATTGGAAACAGGGCAATCAGCCCCAGCATTTT
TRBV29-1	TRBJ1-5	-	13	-	CSVRLNSNQPQHF	TGCAGCGTCCGACTGAATAGCAATCAGCCCCAGCATTTT
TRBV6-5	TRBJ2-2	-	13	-	CASSFHSPGELFF	TGTGCCAGCAGTTTCCATAGCCCCGGGGAGCTGTTTTTT
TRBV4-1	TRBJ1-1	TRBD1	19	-	CASSQDPVQGARRNTEAFF	TGCGCCAGCAGCCAAGATCCAGTACAGGGGGCAAGGCGGAACACTGAAGCTTTCTTT
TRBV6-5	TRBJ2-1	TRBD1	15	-	CASSYNRDRGNEQFF	TGTGCCAGCAGTTATAACCGGGACAGGGGCAATGAGCAGTTCTTC